A selection of T cell receptor beta chains follows, all from one sample in a study of cytomegalovirus exposure and HLA in healthy donors. Assay: immunoSEQ multiplex PCR; the TCRdb copy retains only in-frame clones and omits some. The table includes 100,000 to 150,000 clones, 17% detected once. The source material was PBMCs. These receptors originate from a female donor in good health and CMV-seropositive. Both conserved end residues are part of each CDR3. Fields, in order: J gene, clone size, V gene, D gene, CDR3 protein, CDR3 DNA. The D gene is left open where the match is weak. Only some rows state a clone size, as once, few, many or a class for expanded clones.

TRBJ2-7,-,TRBV28,-,CASSLSFRDSGEQYF,TGTGCCAGCAGTCTTTCGTTTCGAGATTCGGGGGAGCAGTACTTC
TRBJ2-5,-,TRBV7-9,TRBD2,CASSLSRSGQRGPGGNQYF,TGTGCCAGCAGCTTATCTCGGAGCGGTCAGCGGGGGCCCGGTGGGAACCAGTACTTC
TRBJ2-2,-,TRBV19,-,CASSGAGAGELFF,TGTGCCAGTAGTGGGGCAGGGGCAGGAGAGCTGTTTTTT
TRBJ2-1,few,TRBV4-1,TRBD1,CASSRQGIRYNEQFF,TGCGCCAGCAGTAGACAGGGAATTAGGTACAATGAGCAGTTCTTC
TRBJ1-1,few,TRBV5-4,-,CASSLEGWTEAFF,TGTGCCAGCAGTTTGGAGGGGTGGACTGAAGCTTTCTTT
TRBJ2-5,-,TRBV9,TRBD1,CASEPGQGARETQYF,TGTGCCAGTGAACCGGGACAGGGGGCGAGGGAGACCCAGTACTTC
TRBJ1-3,-,TRBV19,-,CASQTGYSGNTIYF,TGTGCCAGTCAAACAGGCTACTCTGGAAACACCATATATTTT
TRBJ1-1,few,TRBV28,-,CASSFETENTEAFF,TGTGCCAGCAGTTTCGAGACAGAGAACACTGAAGCTTTCTTT
TRBJ1-2,few,TRBV7-3,TRBD1,CASSVTGSYGYTF,TGTGCCAGCAGCGTGACAGGGAGCTATGGCTACACCTTC
TRBJ1-2,-,TRBV6-1,-,CASSVRLTGDYGYTF,TGTGCCAGCAGTGTCCGGTTGACAGGTGATTATGGCTACACCTTC
TRBJ1-1,few,TRBV14,-,CASSQEKGEAFF,TGTGCCAGCAGCCAAGAGAAGGGGGAAGCTTTCTTT
TRBJ2-2,few,TRBV29-1,-,CSVERTTGTGELFF,TGCAGCGTTGAACGGACAACGGGCACCGGGGAGCTGTTTTTT
TRBJ2-5,few,TRBV7-2,-,CASSRGQQETQYF,TGTGCCAGCAGCCGGGGACAACAAGAGACCCAGTACTTC
TRBJ2-5,-,TRBV27,TRBD2,CASSLAGGQETQYF,TGTGCCAGCAGTTTAGCGGGGGGCCAAGAGACCCAGTACTTC
TRBJ2-1,-,TRBV7-9,-,CASRGGALAFDNEQFF,TGTGCCAGCAGGGGGGGGGCGCTAGCGTTTGACAATGAGCAGTTCTTC
TRBJ2-3,few,TRBV4-3,-,CASSQDWSVKSGSQYF,TGCGCCAGCAGCCAAGATTGGAGCGTCAAGAGCGGGTCGCAGTATTTT
TRBJ2-7,-,TRBV5-1,TRBD2,CASSERTSGISEQYF,TGCGCCAGCAGCGAGCGCACGAGCGGGATCAGCGAGCAGTACTTC
TRBJ2-2,few,TRBV28,-,CASSFPPPGQINTGELFF,TGTGCCAGCAGTTTCCCGCCCCCAGGGCAAATTAACACCGGGGAGCTGTTTTTT
TRBJ2-1,-,TRBV7-7,TRBD1,CASSLVPGQSQYNEQFF,TGTGCTAGCAGCCTAGTGCCGGGACAGAGTCAGTACAATGAGCAGTTCTTC
TRBJ1-2,few,TRBV4-3,-,CASSQGEGGYTF,TGCGCCAGCAGCCAAGGGGAGGGGGGCTACACCTTC
TRBJ2-2,-,TRBV6-1,-,CACRAANTGELFF,TGTGCCTGCAGGGCCGCGAACACCGGGGAGCTGTTTTTT
TRBJ2-6,few,TRBV5-6,-,CASSLSGGNGANVLTF,TGTGCCAGCAGCTTGTCTGGGGGCAACGGGGCCAACGTCCTGACTTTC
TRBJ2-7,-,TRBV30,-,CAWSLGQPGSYEQYF,TGTGCCTGGAGCTTAGGACAGCCTGGGTCCTACGAGCAGTACTTC
TRBJ2-1,many,TRBV6-1,-,CASTDWSSYNEQFF,TGTGCCAGCACGGATTGGAGCTCCTACAATGAGCAGTTCTTC
TRBJ1-2,few,TRBV4-2,-,CASSQRNRENYGYTF,TGTGCCAGCAGCCAACGTAACAGGGAGAACTATGGCTACACCTTC
TRBJ2-7,few,TRBV18,-,CASSPWQREWSYEQYF,TGTGCCAGCTCACCATGGCAGAGGGAATGGTCCTACGAGCAGTACTTC